Below, one TCR beta chain is given with its context. Its specificity is not known. This sample was included in a study of beta chain features in type 1 diabetes. CDR3 length: 14 amino acids. With 4 bases removed from V and 4 bases from J, the gap between germline ends came to 13 bases. Germline CDR1 is MDHEN and CDR2 is SYDVKM. Study-level points and caveats: Type 1 diabetes patients had moderately but significantly shorter TCRB CDR3s in all four CD4+ subsets.

All of the isolated RNA was reverse transcribed, so expressed TCRB transcripts were sequenced. Repertoires were generated with immunoSEQ multiplex PCR, while TCRdb's copy carries only in-frame clones and drops some. The top ten hold under 0.65% of the sample, which has 160,000 or so clones, about 9% seen once. This chain uses TRBV28 with TRBJ2-5, with a weak D call TRBD1 (6 bases). The TCR comes from a woman aged 18 to 35 with type 1 diabetes. The sample comprised central memory CD4+ T cells from blood. The CDR3 DNA reads TGTGCCAGCAGTTCGAAAGGACAGATAGAGACCCAGTACTTC. Amino acids: CASSSKGQIETQYF. Using reference TRBV28 and TRBJ2-5 for the parts outside the CDR3, the full variable domain is DVKVTQSSRYLVKRTGEKVFLECVQDMDHENMFWYRQDPGLGLRLIYFSYDVKMKEKGDIPEGYSVSREKKERFSLILESASTNQTSMYLCASSSKGQIETQYFGPGTRLLVL.